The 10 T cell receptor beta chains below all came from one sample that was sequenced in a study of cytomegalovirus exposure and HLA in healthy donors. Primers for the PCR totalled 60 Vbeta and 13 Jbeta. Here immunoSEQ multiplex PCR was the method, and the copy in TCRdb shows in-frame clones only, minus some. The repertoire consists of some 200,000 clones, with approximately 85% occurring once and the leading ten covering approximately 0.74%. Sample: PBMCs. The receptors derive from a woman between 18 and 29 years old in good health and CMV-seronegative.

CDR3 residues: CASSPEVGGADTQYF. The CDR3 nucleotides read TGTGCCAGCAGCCCAGAGGTAGGAGGCGCAGATACGCAGTATTTT. The genes are TRBV13 and TRBJ2-3; maybe TRBD2 (5 bases). With 5 bases removed from V and 4 bases from J, the gap between germline ends came to 16 bases. In germline, CDR1 is PRHDT, CDR2 FYEKMQ (reference sequence). The CDR3 is 15 amino acids.

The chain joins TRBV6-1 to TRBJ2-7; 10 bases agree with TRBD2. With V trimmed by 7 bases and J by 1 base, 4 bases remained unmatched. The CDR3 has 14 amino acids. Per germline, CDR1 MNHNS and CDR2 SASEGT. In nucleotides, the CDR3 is TGTGCCAGCACGCTAGCGGGGGAATCCTACGAGCAGTACTTC. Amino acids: CASTLAGESYEQYF.

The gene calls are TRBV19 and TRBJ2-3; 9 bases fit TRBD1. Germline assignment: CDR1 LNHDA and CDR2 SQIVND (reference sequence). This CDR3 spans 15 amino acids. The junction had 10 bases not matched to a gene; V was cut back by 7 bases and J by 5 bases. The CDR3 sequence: CASNAQGAFGDTQYF. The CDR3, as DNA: TGTGCCAGTAATGCACAGGGGGCGTTTGGAGATACGCAGTATTTT.

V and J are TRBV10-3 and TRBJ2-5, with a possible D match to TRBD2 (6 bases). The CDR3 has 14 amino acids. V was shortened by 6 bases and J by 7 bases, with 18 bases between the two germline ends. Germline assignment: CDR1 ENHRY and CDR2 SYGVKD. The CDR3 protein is CAISRDSASGTQYF. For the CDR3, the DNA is TGTGCCATCAGCAGGGACTCAGCCTCGGGGACCCAGTACTTC.

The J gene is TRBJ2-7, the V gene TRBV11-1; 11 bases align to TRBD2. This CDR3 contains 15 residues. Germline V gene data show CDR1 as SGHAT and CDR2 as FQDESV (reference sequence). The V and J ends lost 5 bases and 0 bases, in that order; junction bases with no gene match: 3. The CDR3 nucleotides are TGTGCCAGCAGCCCCGGACTAGCGGGCTCCTACGAGCAGTACTTC. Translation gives CASSPGLAGSYEQYF.

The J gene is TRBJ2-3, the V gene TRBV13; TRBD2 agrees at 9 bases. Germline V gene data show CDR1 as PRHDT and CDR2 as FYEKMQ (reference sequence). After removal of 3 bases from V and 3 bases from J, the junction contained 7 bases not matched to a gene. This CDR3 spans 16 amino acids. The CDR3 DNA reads TGTGCCAGCAGCTTCCCCGGACTAGCGAGGACAGATACGCAGTATTTT. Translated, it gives CASSFPGLARTDTQYF.

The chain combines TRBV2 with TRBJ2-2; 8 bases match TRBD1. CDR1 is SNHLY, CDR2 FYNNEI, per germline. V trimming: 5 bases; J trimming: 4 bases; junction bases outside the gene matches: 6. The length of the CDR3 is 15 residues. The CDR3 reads CASSFGTGRTGELFF. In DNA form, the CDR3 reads TGTGCCAGCAGTTTCGGGACAGGTCGCACCGGGGAGCTGTTTTTT.

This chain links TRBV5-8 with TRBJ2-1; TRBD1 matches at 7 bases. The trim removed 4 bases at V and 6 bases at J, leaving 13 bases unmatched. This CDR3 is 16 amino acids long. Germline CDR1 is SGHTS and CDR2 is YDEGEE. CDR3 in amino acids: CASSPRRTGARNEQFF. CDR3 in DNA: TGTGCCAGCAGCCCCCGGCGTACAGGGGCTCGCAATGAGCAGTTCTTC.

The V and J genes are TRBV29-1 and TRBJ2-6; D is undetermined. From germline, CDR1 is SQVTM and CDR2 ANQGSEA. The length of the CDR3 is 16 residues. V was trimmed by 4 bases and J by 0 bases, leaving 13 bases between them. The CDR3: CSVGQVPPSGANVLTF. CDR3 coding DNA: TGCAGCGTTGGGCAGGTCCCCCCCTCTGGGGCCAACGTCCTGACTTTC.

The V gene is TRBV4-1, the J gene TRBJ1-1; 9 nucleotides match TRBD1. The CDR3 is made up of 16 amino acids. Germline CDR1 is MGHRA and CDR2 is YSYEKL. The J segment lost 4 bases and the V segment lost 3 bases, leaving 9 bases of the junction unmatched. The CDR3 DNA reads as TGCGCCAGCAGCCACCCCGGACAGGGGAGGAGCACTGAAGCTTTCTTT. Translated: CASSHPGQGRSTEAFF.